A selection of T cell receptor beta chains follows, all from one sample in a study of technical replicates of blood from a handful of donors. Sequencing was performed with immunoSEQ multiplex PCR; in TCRdb, only in-frame clones are kept and a portion is missing. The sample has some 8,900 clones, around 91% seen once; the top ten hold roughly 9%. The sequencing input was PBMCs. These receptors all come from a human donor in good health. CDR3s include the opening cysteine and the closing phenylalanine or tryptophan. D genes are given only for firm matches. Clone sizes are given selectively: once, few, many, or a class where the clone is expanded.

cdr3_length,d_call,v_call,j_call,clone_size,cdr3_nt,cdr3_aa
15,TRBD2,TRBV6-1,TRBJ2-3,-,TGTGCCAGCACCGAGGGACTAGCAGTCACAGATACGCAGTATTTT,CASTEGLAVTDTQYF
14,TRBD2,TRBV6-1,TRBJ2-7,-,TGTGCCAGCAGTGAAGAAACTAGCGTCTACGAGCAGTACTTC,CASSEETSVYEQYF
15,TRBD2,TRBV7-8,TRBJ2-7,-,TGTGCCAGCATTGAGCGCCTAGCGGGAGTGAAAGAGCAGTACTTC,CASIERLAGVKEQYF
15,TRBD2,TRBV6-1,TRBJ2-3,few,TGTGCCAGCAGTGGACTAGCGGGAGGGCCAGATACGCAGTATTTT,CASSGLAGGPDTQYF
12,-,TRBV28,TRBJ1-2,-,TGTGCCAGCAGTGACACCAACTATGGCTACACCTTC,CASSDTNYGYTF
14,-,TRBV7-9,TRBJ1-1,-,TGTGCCAGCAGCTTAGCCAGGGGGAACACTGAAGCTTTCTTT,CASSLARGNTEAFF
14,TRBD1,TRBV5-4,TRBJ2-7,-,TGTGCCAGCAGCCCAGGACAGGGCCTCTACGAGCAGTACTTC,CASSPGQGLYEQYF
13,-,TRBV7-2,TRBJ2-6,-,TGTGCCAGCAGCTTTTATGGGGCCAACGTCCTGACTTTC,CASSFYGANVLTF
15,TRBD2,TRBV19,TRBJ2-7,-,TGTGCCAGTAGCTCGACTAGCGGGTTAACCTACGAGCAGTACTTC,CASSSTSGLTYEQYF
15,TRBD1,TRBV28,TRBJ1-5,-,TGTGCCAGCAGTACCGGGACAGCACTCAATCAGCCCCAGCATTTT,CASSTGTALNQPQHF
13,-,TRBV6-5,TRBJ1-3,-,TGTGCCAGCAGTTCAGGGTTTGGAAACACCATATATTTT,CASSSGFGNTIYF